The sequence of this T cell receptor (beta chain) was determined in a study of T cell responses to AZD1222 COVID-19 vaccine. V was clipped by 0 bases and J by 0 bases, with 9 bases between them. Germline CDR1 and CDR2: PRHDT and FYEKMQ (reference sequence). The CDR3 is made up of 16 amino acids. Clones were read by immunoSEQ multiplex PCR, and TCRdb kept only the in-frame ones, dropping some. The repertoire holds around 83,000 clones, with less than 95% as singletons. This clone was detected a few times. This rearrangement joins TRBV13 to TRBJ1-3; D may be TRBD1 (5 bases). The clonotype was recovered from an adult who received the AZD1222 COVID-19 vaccine. The sample consisted of peripheral blood, taken 28 days after the second AZD1222 dose. This chain's CDR3 is CASSLGTASSGNTIYF. The CDR3 DNA follows: TGTGCCAGCAGCTTAGGGACAGCGAGCTCTGGAAACACCATATATTTT.